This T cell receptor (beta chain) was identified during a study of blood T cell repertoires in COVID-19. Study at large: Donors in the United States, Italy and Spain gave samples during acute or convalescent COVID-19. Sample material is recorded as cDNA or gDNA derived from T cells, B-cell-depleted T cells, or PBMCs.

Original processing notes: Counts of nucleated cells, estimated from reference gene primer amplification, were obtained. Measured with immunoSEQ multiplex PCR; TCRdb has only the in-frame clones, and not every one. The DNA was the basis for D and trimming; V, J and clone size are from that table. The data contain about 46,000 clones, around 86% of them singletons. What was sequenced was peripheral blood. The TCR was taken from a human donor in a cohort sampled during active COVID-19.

CDR3 amino acids: CASSLGPGGGRGTDTQYF. The CDR3, as DNA: TGTGCCAGCAGCTTAGGACCTGGCGGGGGGCGAGGCACAGATACGCAGTATTTT. The genes are TRBV7-6 and TRBJ2-3; 8 nucleotides align to TRBD2. The CDR3 loop spans 18 amino acids. J lost 1 base, V lost 1 base, and 10 bases had no gene match. Germline V gene data show CDR1 as SGHVS and CDR2 as FNYEAQ.